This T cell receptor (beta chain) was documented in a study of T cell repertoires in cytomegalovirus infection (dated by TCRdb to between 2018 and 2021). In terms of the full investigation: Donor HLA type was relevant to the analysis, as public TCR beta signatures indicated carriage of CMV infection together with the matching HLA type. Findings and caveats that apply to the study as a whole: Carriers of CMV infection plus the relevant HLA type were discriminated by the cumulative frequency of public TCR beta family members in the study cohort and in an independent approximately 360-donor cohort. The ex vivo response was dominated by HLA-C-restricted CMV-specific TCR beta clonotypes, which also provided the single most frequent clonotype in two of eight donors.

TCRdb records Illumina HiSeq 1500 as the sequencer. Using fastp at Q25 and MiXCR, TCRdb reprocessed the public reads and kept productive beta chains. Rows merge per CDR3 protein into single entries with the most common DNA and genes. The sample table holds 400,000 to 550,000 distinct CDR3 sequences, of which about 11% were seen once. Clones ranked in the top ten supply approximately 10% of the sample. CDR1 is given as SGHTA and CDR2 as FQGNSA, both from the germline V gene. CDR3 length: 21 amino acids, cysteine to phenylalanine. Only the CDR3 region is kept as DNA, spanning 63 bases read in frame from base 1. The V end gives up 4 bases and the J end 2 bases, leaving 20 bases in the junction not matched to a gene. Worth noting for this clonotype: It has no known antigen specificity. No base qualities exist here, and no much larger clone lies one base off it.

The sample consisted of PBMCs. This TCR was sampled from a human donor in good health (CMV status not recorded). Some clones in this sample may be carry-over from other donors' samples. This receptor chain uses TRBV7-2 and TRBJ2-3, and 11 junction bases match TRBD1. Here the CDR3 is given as CASSYPGQGGKGLAYTDTQYF. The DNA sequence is TGTGCCAGCAGCTATCCGGGACAGGGGGGAAAGGGGCTAGCGTACACAGATACGCAGTATTTT. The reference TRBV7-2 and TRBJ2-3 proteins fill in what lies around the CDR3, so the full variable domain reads GAGVSQSPSNKVTEKGKDVELRCDPISGHTALYWYRQSLGQGLEFLIYFQGNSAPDKSGLPSDRFSAERTGGSVSTLTIQRTQQEDSAVYLCASSYPGQGGKGLAYTDTQYFGPGTRLTVL.